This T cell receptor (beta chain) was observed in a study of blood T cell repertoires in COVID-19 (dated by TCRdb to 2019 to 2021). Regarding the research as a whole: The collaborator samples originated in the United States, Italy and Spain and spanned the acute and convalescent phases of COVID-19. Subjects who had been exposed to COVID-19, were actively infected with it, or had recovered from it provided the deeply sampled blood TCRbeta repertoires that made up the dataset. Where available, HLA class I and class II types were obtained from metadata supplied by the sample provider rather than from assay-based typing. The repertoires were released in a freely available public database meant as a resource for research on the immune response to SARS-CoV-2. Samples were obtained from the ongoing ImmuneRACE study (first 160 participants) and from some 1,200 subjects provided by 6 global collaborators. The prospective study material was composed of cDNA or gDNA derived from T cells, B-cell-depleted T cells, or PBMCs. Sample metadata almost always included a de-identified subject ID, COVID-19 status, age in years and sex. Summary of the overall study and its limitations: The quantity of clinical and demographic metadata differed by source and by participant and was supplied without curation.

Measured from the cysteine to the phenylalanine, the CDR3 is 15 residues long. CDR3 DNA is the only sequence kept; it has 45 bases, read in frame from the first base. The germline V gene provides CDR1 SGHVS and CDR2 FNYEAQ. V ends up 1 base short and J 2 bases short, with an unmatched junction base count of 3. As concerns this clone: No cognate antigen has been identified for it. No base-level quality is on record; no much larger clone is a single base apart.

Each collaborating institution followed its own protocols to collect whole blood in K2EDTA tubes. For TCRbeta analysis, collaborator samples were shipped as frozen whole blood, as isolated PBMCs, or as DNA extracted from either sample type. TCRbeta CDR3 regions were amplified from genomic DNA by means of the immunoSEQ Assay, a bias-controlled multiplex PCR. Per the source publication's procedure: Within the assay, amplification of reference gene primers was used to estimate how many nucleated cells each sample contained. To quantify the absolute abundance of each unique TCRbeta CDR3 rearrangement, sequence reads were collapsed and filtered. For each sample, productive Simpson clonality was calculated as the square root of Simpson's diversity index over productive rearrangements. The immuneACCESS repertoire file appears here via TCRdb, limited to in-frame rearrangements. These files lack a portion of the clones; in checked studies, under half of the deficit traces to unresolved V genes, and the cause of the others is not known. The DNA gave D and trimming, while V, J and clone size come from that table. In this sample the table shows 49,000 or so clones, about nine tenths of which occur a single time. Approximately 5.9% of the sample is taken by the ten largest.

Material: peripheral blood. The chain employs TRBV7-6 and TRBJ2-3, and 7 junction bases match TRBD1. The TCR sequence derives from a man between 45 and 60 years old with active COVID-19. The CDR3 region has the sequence CASSLEGTATDTQYF. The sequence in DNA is TGTGCCAGCAGCTTAGAAGGGACAGCCACAGATACGCAGTATTTT.